The rows below give T cell receptor beta chains drawn from one sample of a study of cytomegalovirus exposure and HLA in healthy donors. Profiled with immunoSEQ multiplex PCR; TCRdb holds only in-frame clones, not every one. This repertoire shows 150,000 or so clones, 85% to 90% found once; its top ten account for around 3.4%. The sequenced sample consisted of PBMCs. Source of these receptors: a woman under 30 in good health and CMV-seropositive. Both conserved end residues are part of each CDR3. D genes are given only for firm matches. Clone size is not always given. Where it is, it says once, few, many or a class for expanded clones.

D gene,CDR3 length,J gene,clone size,V gene,CDR3 protein,CDR3 DNA
TRBD2,19,TRBJ2-2,once,TRBV9,CASSVAPGLAGMASGELFF,TGTGCCAGCAGCGTAGCTCCAGGGCTAGCGGGAATGGCGTCCGGGGAGCTGTTTTTT
TRBD2,15,TRBJ2-3,-,TRBV5-4,CASRYLAGATDTQYF,TGTGCCAGCAGATACTTAGCGGGGGCCACAGATACGCAGTATTTT
-,14,TRBJ1-5,-,TRBV10-2,CASSDGNSNQPQHF,TGCGCCAGCAGTGACGGTAATAGCAATCAGCCCCAGCATTTT
-,12,TRBJ2-1,-,TRBV5-4,CASSLTENEQFF,TGTGCCAGCAGCCTGACAGAGAATGAGCAGTTCTTC
TRBD2,17,TRBJ2-7,-,TRBV4-3,CASSQDWSSGPTYEQYF,TGCGCCAGCAGCCAAGACTGGTCTAGCGGGCCCACCTACGAGCAGTACTTC
-,15,TRBJ1-2,-,TRBV6-1,CASSEEGRGPYGYTF,TGTGCCAGCAGTGAAGAGGGCAGGGGTCCCTATGGCTACACCTTC
TRBD2,15,TRBJ2-5,once,TRBV7-9,CASSFPPTSEETQYF,TGTGCCAGCAGCTTTCCCCCCACTAGCGAGGAGACCCAGTACTTC
-,11,TRBJ1-2,many,TRBV20-1,CSASSGYGYTF,TGCAGTGCTAGTAGCGGGTATGGCTACACCTTC
TRBD2,15,TRBJ2-7,-,TRBV7-9,CASSRLSGSVYEQYF,TGTGCCAGCAGCCGTCTAAGCGGGAGTGTTTACGAGCAGTACTTC
-,13,TRBJ2-5,-,TRBV2,CASSSRQQETQYF,TGTGCCAGCAGTAGCAGACAGCAAGAGACCCAGTACTTC
-,15,TRBJ1-2,-,TRBV7-6,CASSSGWGVSYGYTF,TGTGCCAGCAGCTCCGGGTGGGGGGTAAGTTATGGCTACACCTTC
-,14,TRBJ2-7,-,TRBV19,CASSIEDSLHEQYF,TGTGCCAGTAGTATAGAGGACAGCCTACACGAGCAGTACTTC
TRBD1,14,TRBJ1-3,-,TRBV30,CAWESGQGARLVYF,TGTGCCTGGGAATCGGGACAGGGGGCACGGCTAGTATATTTT
-,16,TRBJ2-7,-,TRBV19,CASSIRGGLPSYEQYF,TGTGCCAGTAGTATTAGGGGGGGGCTCCCCTCCTACGAGCAGTACTTC
-,12,TRBJ1-1,-,TRBV6-6,CASSSSGTEAFF,TGTGCCAGCAGCAGCAGCGGCACTGAAGCTTTCTTT
-,15,TRBJ2-7,-,TRBV4-1,CASSQTFLGDYEQYF,TGCGCCAGCAGCCAAACGTTCCTCGGTGACTACGAGCAGTACTTC
TRBD1,16,TRBJ2-5,-,TRBV5-1,CASSYFGTGREETQYF,TGCGCCAGCAGCTATTTTGGGACAGGGAGGGAGGAGACCCAGTACTTC
TRBD2,16,TRBJ2-3,-,TRBV9,CASSVGTSGFTDTQYF,TGTGCCAGCAGCGTAGGTACTAGCGGGTTCACAGATACGCAGTATTTT
TRBD1,14,TRBJ1-2,-,TRBV19,CASSMGQGHYGYTF,TGTGCCAGTAGTATGGGACAGGGTCACTATGGCTACACCTTC
-,13,TRBJ2-7,few,TRBV11-2,CASSPPWLSEQYF,TGTGCCAGCAGTCCTCCCTGGTTGAGCGAGCAGTACTTC
TRBD1,16,TRBJ1-5,-,TRBV6-6,CASSPRQGASNQPQHF,TGTGCCAGCAGTCCCCGACAGGGGGCTAGCAATCAGCCCCAGCATTTT
-,16,TRBJ2-5,-,TRBV2,CASSEAQANLQETQYF,TGTGCCAGCAGTGAAGCCCAAGCCAACCTCCAAGAGACCCAGTACTTC
-,14,TRBJ2-7,-,TRBV13,CASSFLSWGNEQYF,TGTGCCAGCAGCTTCTTGAGTTGGGGCAACGAGCAGTACTTC
TRBD1,17,TRBJ2-7,once,TRBV4-1,CASSQESDRGRLYEQYF,TGCGCCAGCAGCCAGGAAAGTGACAGGGGGCGACTCTACGAGCAGTACTTC
TRBD1,13,TRBJ1-1,-,TRBV29-1,CSVRTGGNTEAFF,TGCAGCGTTCGGACAGGGGGGAACACTGAAGCTTTCTTT
-,14,TRBJ1-2,-,TRBV28,CASSLVGLNYGYTF,TGTGCCAGCAGTTTAGTGGGGCTAAACTATGGCTACACCTTC
TRBD1,15,TRBJ2-4,once,TRBV15,CATSRDREVKNIQYF,TGTGCCACCAGCAGGGACAGGGAAGTCAAAAACATTCAGTACTTC
TRBD2,14,TRBJ2-7,once,TRBV18,CASSPGGNPYEQYF,TGTGCCAGCTCACCCGGGGGGAACCCCTACGAGCAGTACTTC
TRBD2,15,TRBJ2-3,-,TRBV6-4,CASSWSSGVTDTQYF,TGTGCCAGCAGTTGGTCTAGCGGGGTCACAGATACGCAGTATTTT
-,13,TRBJ2-7,-,TRBV29-1,CSVETRFSYEQYF,TGCAGCGTTGAAACGCGTTTCTCCTACGAGCAGTACTTC
-,13,TRBJ1-1,-,TRBV25-1,CASSSTGNTEAFF,TGTGCCAGCAGTTCGACAGGGAACACTGAAGCTTTCTTT
TRBD2,16,TRBJ2-7,few,TRBV10-1,CASSESLIAGGDEQYF,TGCGCCAGCAGTGAGTCCCTAATAGCGGGAGGAGACGAGCAGTACTTC